The next 13 T cell receptor beta chains were all read from a single sample in a study of CD8 T cells in Susac syndrome. After extraction with the RNeasy kit, roughly 0.45 to 1 ug of the RNA was reverse transcribed using random hexamers. TCRdb processed the immunoSEQ multiplex PCR reads anew with MiXCR; each CDR3 protein has one entry. The repertoire consists of approximately 190,000 distinct CDR3 sequences, with 95% occurring once and the leading ten covering roughly 0.15%. The sample was CD8+ T cells from PBMCs. These receptors all stem from a human donor with Susac syndrome.

The rearrangement uses TRBV15 and TRBJ1-2; maybe TRBD1 (6 bases). With 5 bases removed from V and 2 bases from J, the gap between germline ends came to 15 bases. The CDR3 spans 15 residues. Germline assignment: CDR1 LNHNV and CDR2 YYDKDF (reference sequence). The CDR3 protein is CATSSEAGANYGYTF. Here the CDR3 DNA reads TGTGCCACCAGCTCCGAGGCGGGGGCAAACTATGGCTACACCTTC.

The chain links TRBV9 to TRBJ2-1; tentatively, D is TRBD1 (6 bases). The CDR3 totals 12 residues. Per germline, CDR1 SGDLS and CDR2 YYNGEE. V lost 2 bases, J lost 10 bases, and 10 bases lay in between. CDR3 DNA sequence: TGTGCCAGCAGCGTGACCGGACAGGAGCAGTTCTTC. Protein sequence: CASSVTGQEQFF.

The CDR3 loop is CASSLAPSGLYNEQFF. Written as DNA, the CDR3 is TGTGCCAGCAGCCTAGCACCTAGCGGGCTATACAATGAGCAGTTCTTC. The J gene is TRBJ2-1, the V gene TRBV11-2; 8 bases align to TRBD2. With 5 bases clipped from V and 4 bases from J, the junction kept 10 bases outside the gene matches. CDR3 size: 16 residues. From germline, CDR1 is SGHAT and CDR2 FQNNGV. The complete variable domain, with remaining parts taken from reference TRBV11-2 and TRBJ2-1, reads EAGVAQSPRYKIIEKRQSVAFWCNPISGHATLYWYQQILGQGPKLLIQFQNNGVVDDSQLPKDRFSAERLKGVDSTLKIQPAKLEDSAVYLCASSLAPSGLYNEQFFGPGTRLTVL.

The chain uses TRBV7-9 and TRBJ1-4; possibly TRBD1 for D (5 bases). The CDR3 length is 14 residues. The germline V and J ends were trimmed by 2 bases and 5 bases, with 9 bases remaining between them. Germline V gene lookup returns CDR1 SEHNR and CDR2 FQNEAQ (reference sequence). This CDR3 reads CASSLLTDNEKLFF. In DNA form, the CDR3 reads TGTGCCAGCAGCTTACTGACAGACAATGAAAAACTGTTTTTT.

The chain has TRBV25-1 and TRBJ1-2; D perhaps matches TRBD1 (5 bases). The germline gives CDR1 MGHDK, CDR2 SYGVNS. CDR3 length: 13 residues. V lost 3 bases and J 8 bases, leaving 13 bases between the germline ends. CDR3 loop: CASSEVPGLGYTF. The CDR3 nucleotides read TGTGCCAGCAGTGAGGTACCAGGGCTCGGCTACACCTTC.

The V gene is TRBV29-1, the J gene TRBJ2-3; tentatively, D is TRBD1 or TRBD2 (6 bases each). V was clipped by 3 bases and J by 3 bases, with 10 bases between them. Germline CDR1 is SQVTM and CDR2 is ANQGSEA. CDR3 length: 13 amino acids. The CDR3 DNA is TGCAGCGTTGAGATAGGGGGGACAGATACGCAGTATTTT. Translating it yields CSVEIGGTDTQYF.

The chain combines TRBV5-6 with TRBJ1-2; the match to TRBD1 covers 7 bases. This CDR3 is 16 amino acids long. Germline V gives CDR1 SGHDT, CDR2 YYEEEE. The V segment lost 10 bases and the J segment 3 bases; nucleotides outside the gene matches: 18. CDR3 loop: CASHRQGARRDYGYTF. CDR3 bases: TGTGCCTCCCATCGACAGGGTGCCCGCCGGGACTATGGCTACACCTTC. The full variable domain, with the rest looked up from reference TRBV5-6 and TRBJ1-2, is DAGVTQSPTHLIKTRGQQVTLRCSPKSGHDTVSWYQQALGQGPQFIFQYYEEEERQRGNFPDRFSGHQFPNYSSELNVNALLLGDSALYLCASHRQGARRDYGYTFGSGTRLTVV.

The table lists this clonotype with a count of one. The V call is TRBV15, the J call TRBJ2-6, with 7 positions matching TRBD1. Germline-derived CDR1 and CDR2 are LNHNV and YYDKDF (reference sequence). J gave up 0 bases and V 0 bases, and 8 bases lay outside the gene matches. The length of the CDR3 is 19 residues. The CDR3 is CATSRDPGQAFSGANVLTF. Here the CDR3 DNA reads TGTGCCACCAGCAGAGATCCAGGACAGGCCTTCTCTGGGGCCAACGTCCTGACTTTC.

V is TRBV30 and J is TRBJ1-2; D gene unclear. Germline V gives CDR1 GTSNPN, CDR2 SVGIG (reference sequence). Trimming removed 3 bases at V and 7 bases at J, with 9 bases between. The CDR3 is 11 residues long. CDR3 residues: CAWSHVIGYTF. Written as DNA, the CDR3 is TGTGCCTGGAGCCATGTAATTGGCTACACCTTC.

V and J are TRBV27 and TRBJ2-1, with 8 bases that match TRBD1. Germline CDR1 is MNHEY and CDR2 is SMNVEV (reference sequence). The CDR3 spans 16 residues. Trimming cost V 6 bases and J 0 bases; bases outside gene matches: 7. The CDR3 bases are TGTGCCAGCAGACAGGACAGGGAGAGCTCCTACAATGAGCAGTTCTTC. This translates into CASRQDRESSYNEQFF.

The chain has TRBV20-1 and TRBJ2-5; 9 bases are shared with TRBD1. The CDR3 is made up of 14 amino acids. In germline, CDR1 is DFQATT, CDR2 SNEGSKA (reference sequence). V lost 4 bases to trimming and J lost 2 bases; unmatched junction nucleotides: 5. The CDR3 sequence: CSAITDRGQETQYF. The CDR3 nucleotides are TGCAGTGCTATCACGGACAGGGGACAAGAGACCCAGTACTTC.

The table lists this clonotype with a count of one. The chain has TRBV7-8 and TRBJ2-5, with D uncertain. The CDR3 length is 13 residues. The ends were cut back, 1 base at V and 4 bases at J, with 7 bases in the middle. Germline V gene data show CDR1 as SGHVS and CDR2 as FQNEAQ. CDR3 DNA: TGTGCCAGCAGCTTAGGGTCGCGAGAGACCCAGTACTTC. It is translated as CASSLGSRETQYF.

The CDR3 DNA is TGTGCCAGCAGCTTACTGGTCGGGAGGAGCACAGATACGCAGTATTTT. Translated, it gives CASSLLVGRSTDTQYF. The chain carries TRBV7-9 and TRBJ2-3, with 7 bases identical to TRBD2. Per the germline V gene, CDR1 is SEHNR and CDR2 is FQNEAQ (reference sequence). Trimming at V came to 2 bases and at J to 0 bases, leaving 5 bases not matched to a gene. This CDR3 is built from 16 residues.